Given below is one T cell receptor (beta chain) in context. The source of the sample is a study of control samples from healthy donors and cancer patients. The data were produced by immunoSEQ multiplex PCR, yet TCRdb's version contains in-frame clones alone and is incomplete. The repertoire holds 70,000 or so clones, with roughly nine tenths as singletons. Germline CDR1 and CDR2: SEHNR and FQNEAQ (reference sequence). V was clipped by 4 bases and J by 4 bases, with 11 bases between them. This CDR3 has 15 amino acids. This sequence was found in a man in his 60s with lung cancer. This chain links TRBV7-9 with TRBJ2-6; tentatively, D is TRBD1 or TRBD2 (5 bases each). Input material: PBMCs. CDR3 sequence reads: CASSYQGDGANVLTF. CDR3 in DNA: TGTGCCAGCAGCTATCAGGGAGACGGGGCCAACGTCCTGACTTTC.